The clone carrying this T cell receptor (beta chain) has at least ten counts. The record originates from a study of spatial heterogeneity in lung cancer. As for the study in general: Consistently, beta-chain sequences turned up in larger numbers than alpha-chain sequences did.

Each TCR cDNA molecule carried a unique molecular identifier. In TCRdb, the 5' RACE reads were re-called with MiXCR into one record per CDR3 protein. The top ten hold around 13% of the sample, which has some 50,000 distinct CDR3 sequences, 6% to 9.5% seen once. This CDR3 contains 16 residues. CDR1 SGHVS and CDR2 FQNEAQ come from the germline V gene. V gave up 3 bases and J gave up 1 base; unmatched junction bases: 5. Stated time point: sample taken at primary tumor resection. Sequencing of whole RNA from tumor, nontumor lung or frozen PBMC involved no sorting. Sequences were derived from PBMCs, sampled at surgery. V gene TRBV7-8 combines with J gene TRBJ2-2; 7 bases map to TRBD1. This sequence was found in a female donor with early-stage non-small cell lung cancer. The chain's CDR3 is CASSFSRTGNTGELFF. The CDR3 DNA reads TGTGCCAGCAGCTTTTCGAGGACAGGGAACACCGGGGAGCTGTTTTTT. Variable domain in full (rest from reference TRBV7-8 and TRBJ2-2): GAGVSQSPRYKVAKRGQDVALRCDPISGHVSLFWYQQALGQGPEFLTYFQNEAQLDKSGLPSDRFFAERPEGSVSTLKIQRTQQEDSAVYLCASSFSRTGNTGELFFGEGSRLTVL.